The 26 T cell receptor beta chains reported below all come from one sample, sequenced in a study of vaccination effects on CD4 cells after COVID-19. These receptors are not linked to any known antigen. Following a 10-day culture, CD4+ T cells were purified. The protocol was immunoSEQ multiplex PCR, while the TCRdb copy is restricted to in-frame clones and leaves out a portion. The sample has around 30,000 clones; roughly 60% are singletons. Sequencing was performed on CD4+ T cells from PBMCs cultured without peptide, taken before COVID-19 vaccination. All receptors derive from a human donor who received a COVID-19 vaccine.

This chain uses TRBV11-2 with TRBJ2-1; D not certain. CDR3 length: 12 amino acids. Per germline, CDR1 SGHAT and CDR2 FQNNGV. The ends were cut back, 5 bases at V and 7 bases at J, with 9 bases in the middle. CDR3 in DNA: TGTGCCAGCAGCCGCAGCAGGAATGAGCAGTTCTTC. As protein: CASSRSRNEQFF. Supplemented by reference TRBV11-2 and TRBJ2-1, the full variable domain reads EAGVAQSPRYKIIEKRQSVAFWCNPISGHATLYWYQQILGQGPKLLIQFQNNGVVDDSQLPKDRFSAERLKGVDSTLKIQPAKLEDSAVYLCASSRSRNEQFFGPGTRLTVL.

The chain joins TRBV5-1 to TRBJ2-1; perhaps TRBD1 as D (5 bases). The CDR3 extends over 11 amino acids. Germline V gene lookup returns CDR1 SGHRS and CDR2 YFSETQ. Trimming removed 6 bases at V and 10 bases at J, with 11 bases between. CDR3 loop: CASKDRYEQFF. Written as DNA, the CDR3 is TGCGCCAGCAAAGACAGATACGAGCAGTTCTTC.

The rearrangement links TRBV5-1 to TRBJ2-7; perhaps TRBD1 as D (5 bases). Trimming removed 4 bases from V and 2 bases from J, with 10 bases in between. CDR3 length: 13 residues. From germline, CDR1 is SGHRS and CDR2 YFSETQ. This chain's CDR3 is CASSPKGAYEQYF. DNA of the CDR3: TGCGCCAGCAGCCCAAAAGGGGCCTACGAGCAGTACTTC.

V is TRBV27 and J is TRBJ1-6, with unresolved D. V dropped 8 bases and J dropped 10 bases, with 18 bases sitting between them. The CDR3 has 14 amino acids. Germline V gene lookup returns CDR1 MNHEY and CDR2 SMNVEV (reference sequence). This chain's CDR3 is CASSHGQVSSPLHF. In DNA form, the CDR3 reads TGTGCCAGCTCCCATGGGCAGGTTTCCTCACCCCTCCACTTT.

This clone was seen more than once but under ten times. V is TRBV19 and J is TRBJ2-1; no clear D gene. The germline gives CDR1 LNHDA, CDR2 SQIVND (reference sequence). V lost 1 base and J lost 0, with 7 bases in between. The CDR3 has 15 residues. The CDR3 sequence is CASSIARSSYNEQFF. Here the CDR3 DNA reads TGTGCCAGTAGTATAGCAAGGAGCTCCTACAATGAGCAGTTCTTC.

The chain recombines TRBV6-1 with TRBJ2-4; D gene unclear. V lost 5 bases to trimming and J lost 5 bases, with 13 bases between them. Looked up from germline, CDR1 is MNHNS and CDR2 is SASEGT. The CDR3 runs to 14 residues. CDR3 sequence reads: CASSTPELQNIQYF. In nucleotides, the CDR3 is TGTGCCAGCAGTACCCCCGAGCTTCAAAACATTCAGTACTTC.

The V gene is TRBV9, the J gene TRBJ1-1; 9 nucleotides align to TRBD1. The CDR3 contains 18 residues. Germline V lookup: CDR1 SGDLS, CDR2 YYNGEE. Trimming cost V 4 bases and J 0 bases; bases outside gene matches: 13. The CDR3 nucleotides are TGTGCCAGCAGCCCTAATTGGACAGGGGTGGTAGTGAACACTGAAGCTTTCTTT. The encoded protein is CASSPNWTGVVVNTEAFF. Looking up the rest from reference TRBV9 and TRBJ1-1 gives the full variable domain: DSGVTQTPKHLITATGQRVTLRCSPRSGDLSVYWYQQSLDQGLQFLIQYYNGEERAKGNILERFSAQQFPDLHSELNLSSLELGDSALYFCASSPNWTGVVVNTEAFFGQGTRLTVV.

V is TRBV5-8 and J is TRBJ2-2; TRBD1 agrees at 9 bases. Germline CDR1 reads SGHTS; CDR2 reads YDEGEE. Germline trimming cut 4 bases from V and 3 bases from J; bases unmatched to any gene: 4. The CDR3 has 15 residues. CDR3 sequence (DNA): TGTGCCAGCAGCACCGGACAGGGGTACACCGGGGAGCTGTTTTTT. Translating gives CASSTGQGYTGELFF.

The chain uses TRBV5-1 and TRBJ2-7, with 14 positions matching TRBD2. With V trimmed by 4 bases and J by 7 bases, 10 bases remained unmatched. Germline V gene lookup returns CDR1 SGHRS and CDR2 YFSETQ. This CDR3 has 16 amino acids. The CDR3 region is CASSLAGTSGRGEQYF. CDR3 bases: TGCGCCAGCAGCCTAGCCGGGACTAGCGGGAGAGGTGAGCAGTACTTC.

In DNA form, the CDR3 reads TGTGCCAGCAGCTTTAAGGATCCAGCAGATACGCAGTATTTT. This encodes CASSFKDPADTQYF. The chain carries TRBV5-8 and TRBJ2-3, with unresolved D. Trimming removed 2 bases from V and 4 bases from J, with 11 bases in between. There are 14 residues in the CDR3. CDR1 is SGHTS, CDR2 YDEGEE, per germline.

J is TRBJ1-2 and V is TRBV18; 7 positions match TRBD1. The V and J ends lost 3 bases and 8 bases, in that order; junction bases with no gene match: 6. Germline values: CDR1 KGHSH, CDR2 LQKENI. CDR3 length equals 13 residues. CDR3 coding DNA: TGTGCCAGCTCACCGCGCGACAGGGAGGGCTACACCTTC. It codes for CASSPRDREGYTF.

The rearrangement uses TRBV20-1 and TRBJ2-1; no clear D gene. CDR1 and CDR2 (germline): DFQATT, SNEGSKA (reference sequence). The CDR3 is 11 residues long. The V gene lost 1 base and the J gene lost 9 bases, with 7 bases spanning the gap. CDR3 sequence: CSARALTEQFF. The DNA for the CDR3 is TGCAGTGCTAGAGCGCTCACTGAGCAGTTCTTC.

CDR3 protein: CASSRQGAKNIQYF. In DNA form, the CDR3 reads TGTGCCAGCAGTCGACAGGGGGCCAAAAACATTCAGTACTTC. The chain has TRBV25-1 and TRBJ2-4; TRBD1 matches at 8 bases. Looked up from germline, CDR1 is MGHDK and CDR2 is SYGVNS. V gave up 5 bases and J gave up 1 base; unmatched junction bases: 1. This CDR3 is 14 amino acids long.

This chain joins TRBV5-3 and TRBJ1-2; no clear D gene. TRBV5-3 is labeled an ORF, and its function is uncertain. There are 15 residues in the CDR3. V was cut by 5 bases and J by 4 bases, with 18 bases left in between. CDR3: CARRHLSPSVYGYTF. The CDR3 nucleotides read TGTGCCAGAAGACACCTCAGCCCCTCGGTCTATGGCTACACCTTC.

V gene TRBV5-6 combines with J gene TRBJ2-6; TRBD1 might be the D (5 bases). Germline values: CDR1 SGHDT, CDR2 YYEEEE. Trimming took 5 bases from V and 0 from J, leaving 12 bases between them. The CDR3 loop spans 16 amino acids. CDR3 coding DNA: TGTGCCAGCAGAACGAACAGGTTCTCTGGGGCCAACGTCCTGACTTTC. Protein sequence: CASRTNRFSGANVLTF.

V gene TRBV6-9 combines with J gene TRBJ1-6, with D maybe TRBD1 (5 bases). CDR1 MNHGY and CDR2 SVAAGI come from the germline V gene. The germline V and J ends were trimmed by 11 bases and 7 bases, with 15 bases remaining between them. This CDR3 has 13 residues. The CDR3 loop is CALAGTANSPLHF. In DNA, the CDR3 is TGTGCCCTCGCAGGGACTGCCAATTCACCCCTCCACTTT.

For the CDR3, the DNA is TGTGCCAGCAGCCAAGGGGGCGGGTATGATACGCAGTATTTT. This gives the protein CASSQGGGYDTQYF. This chain links TRBV3-1 (or the pseudogene TRBV3-2) with TRBJ2-3; D possibly matches TRBD1 or TRBD2 (5 bases each). V was cut by 1 base and J by 6 bases, with 11 bases left in between. Germline V CDR1 and CDR2: LGHDT, YNNKEL (reference sequence). The CDR3 totals 14 residues.

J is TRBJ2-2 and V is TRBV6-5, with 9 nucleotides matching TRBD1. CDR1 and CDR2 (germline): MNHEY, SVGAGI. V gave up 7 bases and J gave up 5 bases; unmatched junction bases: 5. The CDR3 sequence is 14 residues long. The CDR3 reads CASTRQGGTGELFF. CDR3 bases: TGTGCCAGCACCCGACAGGGGGGGACCGGGGAGCTGTTTTTT.

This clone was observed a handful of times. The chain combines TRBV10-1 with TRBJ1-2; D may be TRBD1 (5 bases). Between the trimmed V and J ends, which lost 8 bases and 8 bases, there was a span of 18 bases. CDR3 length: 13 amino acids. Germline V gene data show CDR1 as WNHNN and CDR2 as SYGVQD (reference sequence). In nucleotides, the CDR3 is TGCGCCAGCGGGCCTGGACAATTCGGGGGCTACACCTTC. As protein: CASGPGQFGGYTF.

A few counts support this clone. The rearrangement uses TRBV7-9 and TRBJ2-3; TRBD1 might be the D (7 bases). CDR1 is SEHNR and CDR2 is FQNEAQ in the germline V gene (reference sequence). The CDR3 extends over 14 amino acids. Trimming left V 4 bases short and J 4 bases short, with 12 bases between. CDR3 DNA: TGTGCCAGCAGCTCCAGGGGGGTGGCAGATACGCAGTATTTT. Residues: CASSSRGVADTQYF.

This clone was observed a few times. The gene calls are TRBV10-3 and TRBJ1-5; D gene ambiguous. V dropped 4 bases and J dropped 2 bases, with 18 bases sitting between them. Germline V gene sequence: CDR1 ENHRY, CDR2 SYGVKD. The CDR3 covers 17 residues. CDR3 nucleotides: TGTGCCATCAGTGGGGGATCAAAGGGTGTCGGCAATCAGCCCCAGCATTTT. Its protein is CAISGGSKGVGNQPQHF.

In DNA, the CDR3 is TGTGCCAGCAGCGTAGGCGCAGCGGTGTGGGATGGCTACACCTTC. It codes for CASSVGAAVWDGYTF. V and J are TRBV9 and TRBJ1-2; no definite D call. Germline loops: CDR1 SGDLS, CDR2 YYNGEE. The CDR3 spans 15 residues. The germline V and J ends were trimmed by 0 bases and 6 bases, with 15 bases remaining between them.

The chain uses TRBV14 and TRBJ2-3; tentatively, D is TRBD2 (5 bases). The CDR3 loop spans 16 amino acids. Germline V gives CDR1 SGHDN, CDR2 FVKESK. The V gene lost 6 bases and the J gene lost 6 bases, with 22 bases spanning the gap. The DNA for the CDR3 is TGTGCCAGCAGTCGGGGAGCGCCTATGAAGCGGGATACGCAGTATTTT. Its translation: CASSRGAPMKRDTQYF.

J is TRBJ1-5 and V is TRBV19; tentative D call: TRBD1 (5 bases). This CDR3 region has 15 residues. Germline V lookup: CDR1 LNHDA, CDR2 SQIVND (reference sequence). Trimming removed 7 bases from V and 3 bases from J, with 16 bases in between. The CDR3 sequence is CASTLTVPVNQPQHF. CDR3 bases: TGTGCCAGTACCCTGACAGTGCCTGTCAATCAGCCCCAGCATTTT.

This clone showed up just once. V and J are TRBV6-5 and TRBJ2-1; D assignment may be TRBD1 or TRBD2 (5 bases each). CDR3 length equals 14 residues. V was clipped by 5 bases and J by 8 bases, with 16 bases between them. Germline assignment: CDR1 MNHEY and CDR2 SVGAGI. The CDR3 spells CASSTRDLTDEQFF. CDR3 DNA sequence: TGTGCCAGCAGTACTCGGGACCTAACCGATGAGCAGTTCTTC.

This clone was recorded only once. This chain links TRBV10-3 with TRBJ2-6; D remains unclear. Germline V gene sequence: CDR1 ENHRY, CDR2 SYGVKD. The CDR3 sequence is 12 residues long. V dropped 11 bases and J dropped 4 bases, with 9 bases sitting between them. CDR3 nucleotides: TGTGCCTCCATGGAAGGGGCCAACGTCCTGACTTTC. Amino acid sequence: CASMEGANVLTF.